Listed below are T cell receptor beta chains from one sample, sequenced in a study of T cell responses to AZD1222 COVID-19 vaccine. Measured with immunoSEQ multiplex PCR; TCRdb has only the in-frame clones, and not every one. In the table there are approximately 190,000 clones, approximately 91% of which are singletons. The sample was peripheral blood, taken on day 0 of AZD1222 vaccination. Receptor source: an adult in good health. The CDR3 runs from the conserved cysteine through the conserved F or W. D genes are given only for firm matches. Expanded clones are given a class, and other clones once, few, many or no size at all.

TRBV29-1	TRBJ1-1	-	TRBD1	CSGLTGGNTEAFF	TGCAGCGGGCTAACAGGGGGGAACACTGAAGCTTTCTTT
TRBV3-1/TRBV3-2	TRBJ1-2	-	-	CASTRGNYGYTF	TGTGCCAGCACCAGGGGTAACTATGGCTACACCTTC
TRBV20-1	TRBJ1-2	-	-	CSAGRVTGYTF	TGCAGTGCTGGGCGGGTAACCGGCTACACCTTC
TRBV27	TRBJ2-2	-	TRBD1	CASSVLRDRVAGELFF	TGTGCCAGCAGTGTACTCCGGGACAGGGTGGCCGGGGAGCTGTTTTTT
TRBV11-2	TRBJ2-1	-	-	CASSPSTRSYNEQFF	TGTGCCAGCAGCCCATCGACAAGGTCCTACAATGAGCAGTTCTTC
TRBV28	TRBJ2-7	-	-	CASRMGVYEQYF	TGTGCCAGCAGGATGGGTGTGTACGAGCAGTACTTC
TRBV14	TRBJ1-2	-	-	CASSPRTIGGYTF	TGTGCCAGCAGCCCTAGAACCATCGGTGGCTACACCTTC
TRBV7-2	TRBJ1-5	once	TRBD1	CASSAKTGGLSQPQHF	TGTGCCAGCAGCGCGAAGACAGGGGGGCTCAGTCAGCCCCAGCATTTT
TRBV4-1	TRBJ2-6	-	-	CASSHFGAGANVLTF	TGCGCCAGCAGCCATTTCGGGGCTGGGGCCAACGTCCTGACTTTC
TRBV12-3/TRBV12-4	TRBJ2-5	few	-	CASSFRETQYF	TGTGCCAGCAGTTTTCGAGAGACCCAGTACTTC
TRBV7-9	TRBJ2-5	-	-	CASSLDGRQETQYF	TGTGCCAGCAGCTTAGATGGGAGGCAAGAGACCCAGTACTTC
TRBV5-1	TRBJ1-6	-	TRBD1	CASSLEDRGNSPLHF	TGCGCCAGCAGCTTGGAAGACAGGGGCAATTCACCCCTCCACTTT
TRBV14	TRBJ1-5	once	TRBD1	CASSQGKGDRGNLSNQPQHF	TGTGCCAGCAGCCAAGGGAAAGGGGACAGGGGGAATTTAAGCAATCAGCCCCAGCATTTT
TRBV7-9	TRBJ1-6	-	-	CASRASSYNSPLHF	TGTGCCAGCAGGGCGAGCTCCTATAATTCACCCCTCCACTTT
TRBV6-5	TRBJ1-4	-	-	CASSYSPTVGEKLFF	TGTGCCAGCAGTTACTCTCCAACGGTTGGTGAAAAACTGTTTTTT
TRBV10-3	TRBJ1-5	-	-	CAISEGLSSNQPQHF	TGTGCCATCAGTGAGGGGCTTAGTAGCAATCAGCCCCAGCATTTT